Below are 28 T cell receptor beta chains sequenced from a single sample in a study of shared clonotypes between healthy human individuals. Some clones are missing from TCRdb's copy, which holds only in-frame ones; the method was immunoSEQ multiplex PCR. Of roughly 2.5 million clones listed, approximately 92% are singletons. Sequencing used naive CD4+ T cells sorted from blood. Described subset: CD45RA+ positively selected. Receptors were obtained from a young man in good health.

This chain uses TRBV10-3 with TRBJ1-1; 7 bases match TRBD1. Germline V gene lookup returns CDR1 ENHRY and CDR2 SYGVKD. Trimming at V came to 6 bases and at J to 1 base, leaving 8 bases not matched to a gene. The CDR3 is 15 amino acids. The CDR3 sequence is CAIRDGGQANTEAFF. CDR3 bases: TGTGCCATCAGAGATGGAGGACAGGCGAACACTGAAGCTTTCTTT.

The V call is TRBV25-1, the J call TRBJ1-4; perhaps TRBD1 as D (5 bases). This CDR3 spans 15 amino acids. The ends were cut back, 6 bases at V and 0 bases at J, with 11 bases in the middle. In germline, CDR1 is MGHDK, CDR2 SYGVNS. CDR3 nucleotide sequence: TGTGCCAGCAGCCCGGGGGGAGCAACTAATGAAAAACTGTTTTTT. As protein: CASSPGGATNEKLFF.

The chain employs TRBV28 and TRBJ2-7; D is perhaps TRBD2 (5 bases). The CDR3 has 12 amino acids. V lost 5 bases and J 2 bases, leaving 7 bases between the germline ends. Germline assignment: CDR1 MDHEN and CDR2 SYDVKM. CDR3 amino acids: CASSGSPYEQYF. CDR3 nucleotides: TGTGCCAGCAGTGGGAGTCCCTACGAGCAGTACTTC. The full variable domain, its missing parts supplied by reference TRBV28 and TRBJ2-7, is DVKVTQSSRYLVKRTGEKVFLECVQDMDHENMFWYRQDPGLGLRLIYFSYDVKMKEKGDIPEGYSVSREKKERFSLILESASTNQTSMYLCASSGSPYEQYFGPGTRLTVT.

The chain recombines TRBV7-2 with TRBJ2-2, with 7 bases aligning to TRBD1. There are 16 residues in the CDR3. CDR1 is SGHTA and CDR2 is FQGNSA in the germline V gene. Trimming removed 7 bases from V and 4 bases from J; junction bases left unmatched: 12. As DNA, the CDR3 is TGTGCCAGCACCCCCTCAGGATCAGGGGGCACCGGGGAGCTGTTTTTT. Translating gives CASTPSGSGGTGELFF.

The chain has TRBV6-6 and TRBJ2-1; weak D call: TRBD2 (5 bases). CDR3 length: 15 residues. V gave up 2 bases and J gave up 4 bases, with 12 bases separating them. Germline V CDR1 and CDR2: MNHNY, SVGAGI (reference sequence). In nucleotides, the CDR3 is TGTGCCAGCAGTTACACCCCGGACTTGTACAATGAGCAGTTCTTC. This gives the protein CASSYTPDLYNEQFF.

The table lists this clone with a count of one. The chain links TRBV5-4 to TRBJ2-2, with D possibly matching TRBD1 (5 bases). CDR1 is SGHNT, CDR2 YYREEE, per germline (reference sequence). CDR3 length equals 14 residues. Trimming took off 0 bases at V and 6 bases at J, with 9 bases between the two ends. As DNA, the CDR3 is TGTGCCAGCAGCTTGGGGACACAGGCCGGGGAGCTGTTTTTT. Amino acids: CASSLGTQAGELFF.

This chain connects TRBV2 to TRBJ2-7, with 10 bases aligning to TRBD2. The CDR3 runs 12 residues. V lost 7 bases and J lost 4; bases outside the gene matches: 1. CDR1 is SNHLY, CDR2 FYNNEI, per germline. CDR3 sequence reads: CASTSGSYEQYF. CDR3 in DNA: TGTGCCAGCACTAGCGGGAGTTACGAGCAGTACTTC.

The chain recombines TRBV6-1 with TRBJ1-1, with D perhaps TRBD1 (6 bases). The V and J ends lost 6 bases and 0 bases respectively, with 14 bases between them. Germline V gene lookup returns CDR1 MNHNS and CDR2 SASEGT. CDR3 length equals 15 residues. CDR3 DNA sequence: TGTGCCAGCAGCGCCCAGACAGGCATGAACACTGAAGCTTTCTTT. Its protein is CASSAQTGMNTEAFF.

This sequence joins TRBV10-3 and TRBJ2-5, with D unresolved. This CDR3 spans 13 amino acids. Looked up from germline, CDR1 is ENHRY and CDR2 is SYGVKD. V was cut by 3 bases and J by 0 bases, with 5 bases left in between. The CDR3 loop reads CAISENHQETQYF. CDR3 nucleotides: TGTGCCATCAGTGAAAACCACCAAGAGACCCAGTACTTC.

This chain joins TRBV10-3 and TRBJ2-2; 8 bases match TRBD1. CDR3 length: 13 residues. The V gene's germline CDR1 is ENHRY and CDR2 SYGVKD. V lost 11 bases and J lost 6; bases outside the gene matches: 8. This CDR3 is CAARGRSSGELFF. In nucleotides, the CDR3 is TGTGCCGCCAGGGGGCGCAGCTCCGGGGAGCTGTTTTTT.

The count of this clone is one. The chain recombines TRBV6-5 with TRBJ1-2; TRBD1 agrees at 7 bases. V lost 2 bases and J lost 8; bases outside the gene matches: 8. The CDR3 runs to 14 residues. Per the germline V gene, CDR1 is MNHEY and CDR2 is SVGAGI. CDR3 sequence reads: CASSYDQGGNGYTF. In DNA form, the CDR3 reads TGTGCCAGCAGTTACGACCAGGGGGGAAACGGCTACACCTTC.

A note on this clone: Other DNA sequences in the sample encode the same CDR3. The chain recombines TRBV18 with TRBJ2-7; TRBD1 matches at 10 bases. From germline, CDR1 is KGHSH and CDR2 LQKENI. V trimming: 3 bases; J trimming: 4 bases; junction bases outside the gene matches: 6. The CDR3 runs 15 residues. The CDR3 DNA reads as TGTGCCAGCTCACCTCCGGGACAGGGGCTTTACGAGCAGTACTTC. Translating gives CASSPPGQGLYEQYF. Together with reference TRBV18 and TRBJ2-7, the CDR3 gives the full variable domain: NAGVMQNPRHLVRRRGQEARLRCSPMKGHSHVYWYRQLPEEGLKFMVYLQKENIIDESGMPKERFSAEFPKEGPSILRIQQVVRGDSAAYFCASSPPGQGLYEQYFGPGTRLTVT.

The chain carries TRBV10-3 and TRBJ2-3, with D possibly matching TRBD1 (6 bases). The CDR3 spans 13 residues. Germline assignment: CDR1 ENHRY and CDR2 SYGVKD. V dropped 9 bases and J dropped 0 bases, with 10 bases sitting between them. CDR3 loop: CAIGGSSTDTQYF. CDR3 DNA: TGTGCCATAGGGGGATCTAGCACAGATACGCAGTATTTT.

This clone has a handful of counts. J is TRBJ1-2 and V is TRBV6-1; unclear D gene. The ends were cut back, 2 bases at V and 14 bases at J, with 18 bases in the middle. Germline loops: CDR1 MNHNS, CDR2 SASEGT. The CDR3 is 13 residues long. The CDR3 reads CASSESPDTSGTF. The CDR3 coding sequence is TGTGCCAGCAGTGAAAGTCCAGACACTTCAGGTACCTTC.

V and J are TRBV19 and TRBJ2-1; unclear D gene. CDR3 length equals 14 residues. The V and J ends lost 3 bases and 6 bases respectively, with 12 bases between them. The germline gives CDR1 LNHDA, CDR2 SQIVND (reference sequence). CDR3 amino acids: CASSILAVTNEQFF. CDR3 nucleotide sequence: TGTGCCAGTAGTATTCTTGCTGTAACCAATGAGCAGTTCTTC.

The CDR3: CAAGAGDLYEQYF. CDR3 DNA: TGTGCCGCCGGGGCGGGAGACCTCTACGAGCAGTACTTC. The chain employs TRBV6-1 and TRBJ2-7; TRBD2 aligns across 7 bases. V trimming: 11 bases; J trimming: 3 bases; junction bases outside the gene matches: 10. The CDR3 is made up of 13 amino acids. Germline V gene lookup returns CDR1 MNHNS and CDR2 SASEGT.

The genes are TRBV5-1 and TRBJ1-1; no reliable D call. V lost 5 bases to trimming and J lost 3 bases, with 11 bases between them. The germline CDR1 and CDR2 sequences are SGHRS and YFSETQ. This CDR3 is built from 13 residues. This CDR3 reads CASSFSPDTEAFF. Written as DNA, the CDR3 is TGCGCCAGCAGTTTTTCACCGGACACTGAAGCTTTCTTT.

The V call is TRBV4-1, the J call TRBJ2-7; TRBD2 might be the D (6 bases). Germline CDR1 is MGHRA and CDR2 is YSYEKL. The CDR3 sequence is 16 residues long. The ends were cut back, 1 base at V and 0 bases at J, with 13 bases in the middle. The CDR3 here is CASSQASSVASYEQYF. The CDR3 nucleotides are TGCGCCAGCAGCCAAGCCTCTAGCGTAGCCTCCTACGAGCAGTACTTC.

The V and J genes are TRBV10-1 and TRBJ2-3; 14 bases align to TRBD2. After removal of 2 bases from V and 10 bases from J, the junction contained 8 bases not matched to a gene. The V gene's germline CDR1 is WNHNN and CDR2 SYGVQD (reference sequence). The length of the CDR3 is 16 residues. As DNA, the CDR3 is TGCGCCAGCAGTGAGGCGACTAGCGGGGGGGCCTTCTCGCAGTATTTT. The encoded protein is CASSEATSGGAFSQYF.

The J gene is TRBJ2-3, the V gene TRBV4-1; 7 nucleotides agree with TRBD1. The CDR3 sequence is 15 residues long. V shed 4 bases and J 4 bases; nucleotides not matched to a gene: 8. From germline, CDR1 is MGHRA and CDR2 YSYEKL. The CDR3 region is CASSRQGTAPDTQYF. The DNA of the CDR3 is TGCGCCAGCAGCCGCCAGGGGACAGCCCCAGATACGCAGTATTTT.

This chain uses TRBV11-2 with TRBJ2-7; D possibly corresponds to TRBD2 (6 bases). Per germline, CDR1 SGHAT and CDR2 FQNNGV. V was cut by 4 bases and J by 5 bases, with 18 bases left in between. The CDR3 runs 15 residues. The CDR3 region is CASSSRREGINEQYF. CDR3 DNA sequence: TGTGCCAGCAGCTCTCGGCGGGAAGGGATCAACGAGCAGTACTTC.

This clone was counted a single time. Other DNA sequences in this sample translate to the same CDR3. The chain employs TRBV28 and TRBJ2-1; weak D call: TRBD2 (7 bases). Trimming took 3 bases from V and 0 from J, leaving 12 bases between them. CDR1 and CDR2 (germline): MDHEN, SYDVKM. The CDR3 runs 16 residues. CDR3 nucleotide sequence: TGTGCCAGCAGTTTGGGAGGGGGGGCCTCCTACAATGAGCAGTTCTTC. It specifies CASSLGGGASYNEQFF.

This clone was seen a single time. V usage is TRBV6-1 and J usage is TRBJ2-7; TRBD1 matches at 7 bases. The CDR3 totals 13 residues. The V and J ends lost 6 bases and 2 bases, in that order; junction bases with no gene match: 4. Germline V CDR1 and CDR2: MNHNS, SASEGT. The CDR3 nucleotides read TGTGCCAGCAGACACGGGACAGCCTACGAGCAGTACTTC. Translation gives CASRHGTAYEQYF.

The rearrangement uses TRBV18 and TRBJ2-7; TRBD1 might be the D (5 bases). The CDR3 has 14 amino acids. The V end lost 4 bases, the J end lost 3 bases, and 13 bases lay between the germline ends. The germline V gene encodes CDR1 KGHSH and CDR2 LQKENI. This CDR3 reads CASSLYIDSYEQYF. The CDR3 DNA follows: TGTGCCAGCTCACTTTACATAGACAGCTACGAGCAGTACTTC.

The chain joins TRBV6-5 to TRBJ2-7; a possible D gene is TRBD2 (6 bases). Looked up from germline, CDR1 is MNHEY and CDR2 is SVGAGI. This CDR3 is 11 amino acids long. V lost 6 bases, J lost 5 bases, and 8 bases lay in between. The CDR3 region has the DNA TGTGCCAGCAGGGGGGGTCACGAGCAGTACTTC. Protein: CASRGGHEQYF.

The V gene is TRBV7-2, the J gene TRBJ1-3, with D possibly matching TRBD1 (5 bases). The V gene lost 5 bases and the J gene lost 1 base, with 9 bases spanning the gap. Germline V CDR1 and CDR2: SGHTA, FQGNSA. The CDR3 is made up of 14 amino acids. Here the CDR3 DNA reads TGTGCCAGCAGCACGACAGTTTCTGGAAACACCATATATTTT. Its protein is CASSTTVSGNTIYF.

The chain combines TRBV6-1 with TRBJ2-3; 12 bases match TRBD2. V gave up 2 bases and J gave up 1 base; unmatched junction bases: 7. This CDR3 has 18 amino acids. Looked up from germline, CDR1 is MNHNS and CDR2 is SASEGT. CDR3 region: CASSEPRLAGVGTDTQYF. The CDR3 coding sequence is TGTGCCAGCAGTGAACCCCGACTAGCGGGAGTGGGCACAGATACGCAGTATTTT.

This sequence joins TRBV7-9 and TRBJ2-1; D might be TRBD1 or TRBD2, each matching 5 bases. The CDR3 has 16 amino acids. CDR1 and CDR2 (germline): SEHNR, FQNEAQ (reference sequence). Trimming removed 6 bases at V and 2 bases at J, with 17 bases between. CDR3 residues: CASSPPATGPYNEQFF. In DNA, the CDR3 is TGTGCCAGCAGTCCACCGGCGACGGGACCCTACAATGAGCAGTTCTTC. The whole variable domain, filled in from reference TRBV7-9 and TRBJ2-1, reads DTGVSQNPRHKITKRGQNVTFRCDPISEHNRLYWYRQTLGQGPEFLTYFQNEAQLEKSRLLSDRFSAERPKGSFSTLEIQRTEQGDSAMYLCASSPPATGPYNEQFFGPGTRLTVL.